This TCR beta chain is from a study of long-term antiretroviral therapy in people with HIV. This clone was detected only a few times. Its antigen is unknown. General observations from the study: HIV repertoires spanned tighter CDR3 length ranges than controls did.

Version v3.0 of the immunoSEQ assay was performed at survey level. The method was immunoSEQ multiplex PCR; TCRdb's version includes in-frame clones alone and lacks a portion of them. Here the sample spans around 26,000 clones, more than 65% being singletons. The receptor was derived from a woman aged 40 to 55 with HIV. The sequences come from unsorted PBMCs, collected 0.5 years after starting antiretroviral therapy.

The CDR3 protein is CASSPSDGGSYGYTF. The CDR3 DNA sequence: TGTGCCAGCAGCCCCTCGGACGGGGGCTCCTATGGCTACACCTTC. The gene calls are TRBV7-9 and TRBJ1-2, with D perhaps TRBD1 (6 bases). V was trimmed by 5 bases and J by 4 bases, leaving 17 bases between them. Germline V gene lookup returns CDR1 SEHNR and CDR2 FQNEAQ (reference sequence). This CDR3 comprises 15 residues.